The next 30 T cell receptor beta chains were all read from a single sample in a study of blood T cells in healthy people across ages. Primed by a sample-barcoded 5' primer and a J-beta primer mix, a second PCR proceeded for about 6 to 11 cycles. TCRdb reprocessed the 5' RACE reads via MiXCR and lists one record per CDR3 protein. Among more than 1.4 million distinct CDR3 sequences, about 40% were seen once, and the ten largest hold less than 8%. The sample taken for sequencing was blood. These receptors were obtained from a woman under 30 in good health.

This clonotype was seen repeatedly, ten times or more. V usage is TRBV20-1 and J usage is TRBJ2-5; 8 bases fit TRBD2. With V trimmed by 6 bases and J by 5 bases, 2 bases remained unmatched. The CDR3 is 11 residues long. CDR1 and CDR2 from the germline V gene are DFQATT and SNEGSKA (reference sequence). CDR3 protein: CSALAGETQYF. The CDR3 bases are TGCAGTGCCTTAGCGGGGGAGACCCAGTACTTC.

This chain connects TRBV3-1 to TRBJ2-1, with D possibly being TRBD1 or TRBD2 (6 bases each). The J call is uncertain, as TRBJ2-7 better fits the DNA end. Germline CDR1 is LGHDT and CDR2 is YNNKEL (reference sequence). The CDR3 loop spans 17 amino acids. CDR3 coding DNA: TGTGCCAGCAGCCAAGAACCTAGGAGGGACACCTACAATGAGCAGTACTTC. Its translation is CASSQEPRRDTYNEQYF.

In this sample, this clonotype turned up a few times. The chain combines TRBV10-3 with TRBJ2-5; TRBD2 matches 9 bases. V lost 4 bases to trimming and J lost 1 base; unmatched junction nucleotides: 7. This CDR3 is built from 16 residues. The germline CDR1 and CDR2 sequences are ENHRY and SYGVKD. The CDR3 loop is CAISGAGTSSQETQYF. CDR3 nucleotide sequence: TGTGCCATCAGTGGGGCCGGGACTAGCTCCCAAGAGACCCAGTACTTC.

The rearrangement links TRBV10-3 to TRBJ2-7, with D perhaps TRBD1 (6 bases). V lost 0 bases to trimming and J lost 9 bases, with 9 bases between them. Germline assignment: CDR1 ENHRY and CDR2 SYGVKD. CDR3 size: 12 residues. In DNA, the CDR3 is TGTGCCATCAGTGAGTCGTTAGGGGGGCAGTACTTC. It translates to CAISESLGGQYF.

This clonotype occurred a few times. V is TRBV4-1 and J is TRBJ2-2; no firm D call. Germline V lookup: CDR1 MGHRA, CDR2 YSYEKL. The V end lost 5 bases, the J end lost 1 base, and 8 bases lay between the germline ends. This CDR3 has 14 amino acids. In nucleotides, the CDR3 is TGCGCCAGCAGCGCGGATAAGAACACCGGGGAGCTGTTTTTT. Translated: CASSADKNTGELFF.

The V call is TRBV11-2, the J call TRBJ2-7; D unresolved. With 5 bases removed from V and 4 bases from J, the gap between germline ends came to 15 bases. Germline V gives CDR1 SGHAT, CDR2 FQNNGV. The CDR3 contains 14 residues. The CDR3 region is CASSPSAGSYEQYF. Written as DNA, the CDR3 is TGTGCCAGCAGCCCGTCGGCAGGATCTTACGAGCAGTACTTC.

This clonotype appeared once. The chain has TRBV28 and TRBJ2-7; 9 nucleotides agree with TRBD2. The V gene end was trimmed by 8 bases and the J gene end by 10 bases; junction bases not matched to a gene: 12. The CDR3 is made up of 13 amino acids. Germline values: CDR1 MDHEN, CDR2 SYDVKM. Written as DNA, the CDR3 is TGTGCCAGCGAGATGCGGGGGGGGAAAAATCAGTACTTC. Residues: CASEMRGGKNQYF.

Many counts were recorded for this clonotype. One end of the junction does not line up with germline, which may come from a read error. The J gene is TRBJ2-7, the V gene TRBV5-1; TRBD1 matches 9 bases. This CDR3 comprises 13 residues. Germline V lookup: CDR1 SGHRS, CDR2 YFSETQ. CDR3 DNA sequence: TGTGCCAGCAGCTCGGGACAGGGCTACGAGCAGTACTTC. This translates into CASSSGQGYEQYF. Drawing the rest from reference TRBV5-1 and TRBJ2-7, the complete variable domain is KAGVTQTPRYLIKTRGQQVTLSCSPISGHRSVSWYQQTPGQGLQFLFEYFSETQRNKGNFPGRFSGRQFSNSRSEMNVSTLELGDSALYLCASSSGQGYEQYFGPGTRLTVT.

This sequence joins TRBV4-1 and TRBJ1-1; D remains unclear. The CDR3 runs to 15 residues. Trimming took off 1 base at V and 0 bases at J, with 9 bases between the two ends. Germline V gives CDR1 MGHRA, CDR2 YSYEKL. In DNA form, the CDR3 reads TGCGCCAGCAGCCAAGTAACAGAACTGAACACTGAAGCTTTCTTT. Amino acid sequence: CASSQVTELNTEAFF.

This sequence joins TRBV6-2 or TRBV6-3 and TRBJ2-5; 10 positions match TRBD1. The J call may be mistaken, given a closer DNA end match to TRBJ2-7. This CDR3 is built from 15 residues. Looked up from germline, CDR1 is MNHEY and CDR2 is SVGEGT. CDR3 protein: CASSSGQGIPYEQYF. CDR3 coding DNA: TGTGCCAGCAGTTCGGGACAGGGGATCCCCTACGAGCAGTACTTC.

Only a few counts were recorded for this clonotype. J is TRBJ2-7 and V is TRBV5-1; D may be TRBD1 or TRBD2 (5 bases each). V lost 3 bases, J lost 0 bases, and 10 bases lay in between. CDR3 length equals 14 residues. Germline V lookup: CDR1 SGHRS, CDR2 YFSETQ. The CDR3 DNA reads as TGCGCCAGCAGCTCGGCAGGGACCTCCTACGAGCAGTACTTC. Amino acid sequence: CASSSAGTSYEQYF.

The chain links TRBV20-1 to TRBJ2-5; TRBD2 agrees at 7 bases. The J call may not be correct, given that the DNA end is closer to TRBJ2-7. Germline CDR1 reads DFQATT; CDR2 reads SNEGSKA (reference sequence). The CDR3 has 14 residues. CDR3 region: CSARGLADDYEQYF. The CDR3 DNA reads TGCAGTGCTAGAGGCCTAGCGGACGACTACGAGCAGTACTTC.

This clonotype was seen only once. In DNA, the CDR3 is TGCGCCAGCAGCCTTAGCGCGGGAGCGGTCTACAATGAGCAGTTCTTC. Translating it yields CASSLSAGAVYNEQFF. This chain links TRBV5-1 with TRBJ2-1; 7 nucleotides align to TRBD2. There are 16 residues in the CDR3. With V trimmed by 4 bases and J by 3 bases, 10 bases remained unmatched. Germline V lookup: CDR1 SGHRS, CDR2 YFSETQ.

The chain combines TRBV6-1 with TRBJ1-3; tentative D call: TRBD1 (6 bases). Between the trimmed V and J ends, which lost 7 bases and 0 bases, there was a span of 10 bases. The CDR3 length is 14 residues. Germline CDR1 and CDR2: MNHNS and SASEGT. The CDR3 is CASTTGNSGNTIYF. The CDR3 DNA reads as TGTGCCAGCACGACAGGAAACTCTGGAAACACCATATATTTT.

V and J are TRBV3-1 and TRBJ2-1; D is ambiguous. Trimming stripped 0 bases from V and 7 bases from J, with 10 bases between. CDR3 length: 14 amino acids. Per germline, CDR1 LGHDT and CDR2 YNNKEL (reference sequence). This CDR3 reads CASSQEKKANEQFF. The CDR3, as DNA: TGTGCCAGCAGCCAAGAGAAGAAGGCGAATGAGCAGTTCTTC.

This clonotype was recorded a few times. The CDR3 coding sequence is TGCGCCAGCAGTGGAGATACCGGGACAGGGGAGGTCTATGGCTACACCTTC. This gives the protein CASSGDTGTGEVYGYTF. The gene calls are TRBV10-1 and TRBJ1-2; TRBD1 aligns across 10 bases. Trimming cost V 4 bases and J 4 bases; bases outside gene matches: 12. The germline V gene has CDR1 WNHNN and CDR2 SYGVQD (reference sequence). The CDR3 runs 17 residues.

V is TRBV4-1 and J is TRBJ2-4, with D possibly TRBD2 on 6 matching bases. This CDR3 comprises 13 residues. V was clipped by 5 bases and J by 13 bases, with 18 bases between them. Germline V gene sequence: CDR1 MGHRA, CDR2 YSYEKL. CDR3 residues: CASSALGTQAQYF. CDR3 DNA sequence: TGCGCCAGCAGCGCCCTTGGGACTCAAGCGCAGTACTTC.

This clonotype has a handful of counts. The gene calls are TRBV10-3 and TRBJ2-7; tentative D call: TRBD2 (6 bases). From germline, CDR1 is ENHRY and CDR2 SYGVKD. CDR3 length: 14 residues. With 10 bases removed from V and 1 base from J, the gap between germline ends came to 17 bases. The CDR3 is CATCPASASYEQYF. The CDR3, as DNA: TGTGCCACCTGTCCGGCTAGCGCATCCTACGAGCAGTACTTC.

The V call is TRBV23-1, the J call TRBJ1-1; 8 bases line up with TRBD1. TRBV23-1 falls under the ORF class, with uncertain function. With V trimmed by 4 bases and J by 2 bases, 6 bases remained unmatched. The CDR3 loop spans 15 amino acids. The CDR3 loop is CASSRVTGGNTEAFF. CDR3 coding DNA: TGCGCCAGCAGTCGTGTAACAGGGGGAAACACTGAAGCTTTCTTT.

J is TRBJ2-1 and V is TRBV10-2; 12 bases align to TRBD2. The V segment lost 7 bases and the J segment 10 bases; nucleotides outside the gene matches: 8. Germline V gene lookup returns CDR1 WSHSY and CDR2 SAAADI. The CDR3 covers 14 residues. The CDR3 region has the DNA TGCGCCAGCAAGACTAGCGGGAGTCAGGGAGAGCAGTTCTTC. Translating it yields CASKTSGSQGEQFF.

The V call is TRBV12-3 or TRBV12-4, the J call TRBJ2-2; the match to TRBD2 covers 8 bases. Germline trimming cut 8 bases from V and 3 bases from J; bases unmatched to any gene: 8. This CDR3 has 15 amino acids. CDR3 protein: CASDRRAGDTGELFF. The CDR3 DNA sequence: TGTGCCAGCGACAGGCGAGCGGGAGACACCGGGGAGCTGTTTTTT.

This clonotype came up a few times. The rearrangement links TRBV10-2 to TRBJ2-5; 8 bases agree with TRBD2. The germline V gene has CDR1 WSHSY and CDR2 SAAADI. The CDR3 extends over 13 amino acids. With 10 bases clipped from V and 3 bases from J, the junction kept 7 bases outside the gene matches. CDR3 nucleotide sequence: TGCGCCACCGAGCGGGAGAGGGAAGAGACCCAGTACTTC. Protein sequence: CATEREREETQYF.

The chain recombines TRBV7-2 with TRBJ2-1; 10 bases line up with TRBD2. There are 15 residues in the CDR3. CDR1 is SGHTA, CDR2 FQGNSA, per germline. V dropped 5 bases and J dropped 5; count of bases not matched to a gene: 6. This CDR3 reads CASSIFSGGNNEQFF. The CDR3, as DNA: TGTGCCAGCAGCATATTTAGCGGGGGGAACAATGAGCAGTTCTTC.

The gene calls are TRBV4-1 and TRBJ2-3, with 7 bases that match TRBD2. CDR3 length equals 17 residues. Trimming at V came to 0 bases and at J to 3 bases, leaving 9 bases not matched to a gene. Germline V gene data show CDR1 as MGHRA and CDR2 as YSYEKL. In DNA form, the CDR3 reads TGCGCCAGCAGCCAAGATGGGGCTAGCGGTACGACAGATACGCAGTATTTT. It encodes CASSQDGASGTTDTQYF.

The J gene is TRBJ2-5, the V gene TRBV27; D gene unclear. V lost 2 bases and J lost 4, with 11 bases in between. The germline gives CDR1 MNHEY, CDR2 SMNVEV (reference sequence). This CDR3 has 14 residues. The CDR3 DNA is TGTGCCAGCAGTTTACTTGTAGAAGGAGAGACCCAGTACTTC. Translating gives CASSLLVEGETQYF.

This clonotype was found many times. The chain is built from TRBV20-1 and TRBJ2-7, with D hard to call. From germline, CDR1 is DFQATT and CDR2 SNEGSKA (reference sequence). The V end was cut by 6 bases, the J end by 7 bases, with 22 bases between. The CDR3 is made up of 14 amino acids. CDR3 residues: CSAPPGILRLEQYF. In nucleotides, the CDR3 is TGCAGTGCCCCCCCGGGTATTCTACGTCTAGAGCAGTACTTC.

CDR3 in DNA: TGTGCCAGCAGCCCCGTGGGGGGGCTCTACGAGCAGTACTTC. It specifies CASSPVGGLYEQYF. The chain employs TRBV7-9 and TRBJ2-5; D is perhaps TRBD2 (7 bases). The end of the DNA aligns better with TRBJ2-7, so the J call may be wrong. This CDR3 has 14 amino acids. The germline CDR1 and CDR2 sequences are SEHNR and FQNEAQ (reference sequence).

This chain uses TRBV5-1 with TRBJ2-3; perhaps TRBD2 as D (6 bases). Trimming took 7 bases from V and 0 from J, leaving 18 bases between them. The CDR3 runs 16 residues. The germline V gene has CDR1 SGHRS and CDR2 YFSETQ. CDR3 loop: CASCTGWGVSTDTQYF. The CDR3 coding sequence is TGCGCCAGCTGCACTGGTTGGGGGGTCAGCACAGATACGCAGTATTTT.

This sequence joins TRBV28 and TRBJ2-3, with D perhaps matching TRBD1 or TRBD2 (6 bases each). Trimming cost V 5 bases and J 6 bases, with 15 bases left between them. The CDR3 is 14 residues long. Per germline, CDR1 MDHEN and CDR2 SYDVKM. In DNA form, the CDR3 reads TGTGCCAGCAGTGGGGGGCGGAGGGACGATACGCAGTATTTT. It encodes CASSGGRRDDTQYF.

The chain links TRBV6-1 to TRBJ1-1; 9 bases map to TRBD1. This CDR3 region has 17 residues. Germline values: CDR1 MNHNS, CDR2 SASEGT. The V and J ends lost 7 bases and 3 bases, in that order; junction bases with no gene match: 15. DNA of the CDR3: TGTGCCAGCAAAGTGAGACAAACAGGGGGCGGGGACACTGAAGCTTTCTTT. Protein product: CASKVRQTGGGDTEAFF.